These 11 T cell receptor beta chains came from one sample sequenced in a study of shared clonotypes between healthy human individuals. Using immunoSEQ multiplex PCR, the repertoire was profiled, and TCRdb retains in-frame clones only, with some absent. The table lists roughly 1,000,000 clones, approximately 80% of them singletons. Sequenced sample: memory CD4+ T cells from PBMCs. Subset indicated: CD45RA-negative fraction. These receptors were taken from a man aged 18 to 30 in good health. Some clones in this sample may be carry-over from other donors' samples.

This clone appeared many times. The V gene is TRBV2, the J gene TRBJ1-1; D remains unclear. V lost 7 bases and J 1 base, leaving 10 bases between the germline ends. Germline assignment: CDR1 SNHLY and CDR2 FYNNEI. The length of the CDR3 is 13 residues. CDR3 bases: TGTGCCAGCAAGACGGATCAGAACACTGAAGCTTTCTTT. It specifies CASKTDQNTEAFF.

The gene calls are TRBV28 and TRBJ2-1; possibly TRBD2 for D (6 bases). Germline CDR1 is MDHEN and CDR2 is SYDVKM. This CDR3 has 17 amino acids. Trimming cost V 5 bases and J 5 bases, with 22 bases left between them. CDR3 coding DNA: TGTGCCAGCAGTCACAACCTCTTGGGACTCTTCGACAATGAGCAGTTCTTC. As protein: CASSHNLLGLFDNEQFF.

The gene calls are TRBV6-5 and TRBJ1-5; TRBD1 is a possible D gene (5 bases). This CDR3 comprises 14 residues. Germline V gives CDR1 MNHEY, CDR2 SVGAGI. V was pared by 0 bases and J by 4 bases, with 7 bases between. The CDR3 DNA reads TGTGCCAGCAGTTACTCGGGGGAAAATCAGCCCCAGCATTTT. It yields the protein CASSYSGENQPQHF.

This CDR3 is CASSATDKNTGELFF. The CDR3 nucleotides read TGTGCCAGCAGTGCGACAGATAAGAACACCGGGGAGCTGTTTTTT. The gene calls are TRBV2 and TRBJ2-2; TRBD1 is a possible D gene (5 bases). In germline, CDR1 is SNHLY, CDR2 FYNNEI. V dropped 4 bases and J dropped 1 base, with 10 bases sitting between them. The length of the CDR3 is 15 residues.

V gene TRBV7-9 combines with J gene TRBJ1-4, with a possible D match to TRBD1 (5 bases). CDR1 and CDR2 (germline): SEHNR, FQNEAQ (reference sequence). V was clipped by 3 bases and J by 3 bases, with 11 bases between them. CDR3 size: 15 residues. This CDR3 is CASSFAPGSNEKLFF. CDR3 DNA sequence: TGTGCCAGCAGCTTCGCCCCAGGGTCTAATGAAAAACTGTTTTTT.

The chain carries TRBV6-1 and TRBJ2-1, with D unresolved. V gave up 2 bases and J gave up 6 bases, with 5 bases separating them. The CDR3 covers 12 residues. Germline V lookup: CDR1 MNHNS, CDR2 SASEGT. The CDR3: CASSEPRNEQFF. CDR3 bases: TGTGCCAGCAGTGAACCTCGCAATGAGCAGTTCTTC.

This clone was counted at least ten times. V is TRBV5-1 and J is TRBJ1-4; 10 bases are a match to TRBD1. The germline CDR1 and CDR2 sequences are SGHRS and YFSETQ. The junction had 8 bases not matched to a gene; V was cut back by 4 bases and J by 8 bases. There are 15 residues in the CDR3. The CDR3 sequence is CASSVSTGGKEKLFF. The CDR3 nucleotides are TGCGCCAGCAGCGTCTCGACAGGGGGCAAAGAAAAACTGTTTTTT.

The chain uses TRBV7-9 and TRBJ2-3, with 9 bases matching TRBD1. The CDR3 is made up of 16 amino acids. The J segment lost 3 bases and the V segment lost 7 bases, leaving 11 bases of the junction unmatched. CDR1 and CDR2 from the germline V gene are SEHNR and FQNEAQ (reference sequence). This chain's CDR3 is CASILTGGVLTDTQYF. In nucleotides, the CDR3 is TGTGCCAGCATCCTTACAGGGGGCGTTTTGACAGATACGCAGTATTTT.

The chain couples TRBV18 to TRBJ1-1; tentatively, D is TRBD1 (5 bases). This CDR3 spans 13 amino acids. Trimming pared 4 bases from V and 6 bases from J, leaving 12 bases between. Germline loops: CDR1 KGHSH, CDR2 LQKENI. The CDR3 nucleotides read TGTGCCAGCTCACAAGCCAGGGAGTCTGAAGCTTTCTTT. This sequence encodes CASSQARESEAFF.

The gene calls are TRBV4-2 and TRBJ2-5; possibly TRBD2 for D (5 bases). V was clipped by 2 bases and J by 3 bases, with 10 bases between them. Germline CDR1 LGHNA, CDR2 YNFKEQ. The CDR3 is 14 amino acids. CDR3 protein: CASSQTGKKETQYF. In nucleotides, the CDR3 is TGTGCCAGCAGCCAAACCGGGAAAAAAGAGACCCAGTACTTC.

The chain uses TRBV19 and TRBJ1-2; 7 positions match TRBD1. The CDR3 loop spans 14 amino acids. CDR1 and CDR2 (germline): LNHDA, SQIVND (reference sequence). V dropped 10 bases and J dropped 8; count of bases not matched to a gene: 16. The DNA of the CDR3 is TGTGCCACCCTAAGACAGGGTTTTTATGAAGGCTACACCTTC. Encoded protein: CATLRQGFYEGYTF. Drawing the rest from reference TRBV19 and TRBJ1-2, the complete variable domain is DGGITQSPKYLFRKEGQNVTLSCEQNLNHDAMYWYRQDPGQGLRLIYYSQIVNDFQKGDIAEGYSVSREKKESFPLTVTSAQKNPTAFYLCATLRQGFYEGYTFGSGTRLTVV.